This T cell receptor beta chain is drawn from a study of identical twins. This clonotype was seen only a few times. Its antigen is still unknown. Points from the study as a whole: Partial confounding of zero-insertion analyses by invariant MAIT and iNKT cells was possible. The authors drew conclusions from cross-sectional statistical analysis rather than following the same donors. Models underpredicted monozygotic twin sharing of out-of-frame TCR alpha. Insertions were fewer in abundant cord blood beta clonotypes, whereas memory repertoires showed none of this pattern.

Using its own MiXCR run on the 5' RACE reads, TCRdb lists one record per CDR3 protein. The data show 400,000 to 500,000 distinct CDR3 sequences, with 15% to 20% seen just once and around 12% held by the top ten. Germline V gene lookup returns CDR1 LNHNV and CDR2 YYDKDF (reference sequence). Trimming removed 0 bases from V and 6 bases from J, with 6 bases in between. This CDR3 is built from 12 residues. The genes are TRBV15 and TRBJ2-7; D is ambiguous. Sample: naive T cells sorted from blood. The sequence was collected from a man aged 45-65 years in good health. CDR3 sequence (DNA): TGTGCCACCAGCAGAGATCTAGTCGAGCAGTACTTC. As protein: CATSRDLVEQYF.